The source of this T cell receptor (beta chain) is a study of PD-1 blockade in classical Hodgkin lymphoma. On the study more broadly: Nivolumab dosed at 3 mg/kg went to patients intravenously every 2 weeks.

Regarding the study as a whole: Reports indicated that newly diagnosed patients had lower baseline TCR diversity than healthy donors did. The drivers behind the repertoire differences, possibly disease activity or prior therapy, remain undefined.

CDR3 length equals 16 residues. Deletions cut 5 bases from V and 6 bases from J, with 22 bases between. Germline CDR1 SGHRS, CDR2 YFSETQ. Assay: immunoSEQ multiplex PCR; the TCRdb copy retains only in-frame clones and omits some. The data show over 35,000 clones, around 87% seen once. Brentuximab vedotin exposure varied among the patients, all of whom had relapsed after autologous stem cell transplantation. The table lists this clone with a count of one. Its target is not known. The sequencing used peripheral blood mononuclear cells (PBMCs), collected before the second cycle of nivolumab. J is TRBJ2-3 and V is TRBV5-1; D possibly matches TRBD1 or TRBD2 (6 bases each). The clonotype originates from a human donor with classical Hodgkin lymphoma. CDR3 nucleotide sequence: TGCGCCAGCAGGAAATTTAGGGGGGATTTGGGCGATACGCAGTATTTT. This encodes CASRKFRGDLGDTQYF.